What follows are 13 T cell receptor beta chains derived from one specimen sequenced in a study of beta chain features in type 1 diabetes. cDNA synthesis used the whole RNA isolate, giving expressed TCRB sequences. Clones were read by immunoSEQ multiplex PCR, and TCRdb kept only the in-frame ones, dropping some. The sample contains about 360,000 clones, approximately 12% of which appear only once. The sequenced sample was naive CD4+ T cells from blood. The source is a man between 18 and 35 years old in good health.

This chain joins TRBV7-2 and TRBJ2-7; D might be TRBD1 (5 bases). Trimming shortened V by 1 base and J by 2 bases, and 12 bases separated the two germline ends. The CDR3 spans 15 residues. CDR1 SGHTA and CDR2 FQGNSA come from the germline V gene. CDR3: CASSLEGRGTYEQYF. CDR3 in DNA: TGTGCCAGCAGCTTAGAGGGTAGGGGTACCTACGAGCAGTACTTC. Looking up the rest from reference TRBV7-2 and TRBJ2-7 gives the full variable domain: GAGVSQSPSNKVTEKGKDVELRCDPISGHTALYWYRQSLGQGLEFLIYFQGNSAPDKSGLPSDRFSAERTGGSVSTLTIQRTQQEDSAVYLCASSLEGRGTYEQYFGPGTRLTVT.

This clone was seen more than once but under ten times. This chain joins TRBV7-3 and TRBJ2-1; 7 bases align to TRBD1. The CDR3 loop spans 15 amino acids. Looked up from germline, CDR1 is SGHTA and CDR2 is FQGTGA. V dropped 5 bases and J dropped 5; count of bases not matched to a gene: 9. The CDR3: CASSRGGQPNNEQFF. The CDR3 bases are TGTGCCAGCAGCCGAGGGGGACAGCCGAACAATGAGCAGTTCTTC.

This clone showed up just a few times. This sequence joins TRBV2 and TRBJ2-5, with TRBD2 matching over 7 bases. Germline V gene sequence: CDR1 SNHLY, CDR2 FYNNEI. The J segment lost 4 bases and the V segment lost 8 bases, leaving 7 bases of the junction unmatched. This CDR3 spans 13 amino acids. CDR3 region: CASLPGGIETQYF. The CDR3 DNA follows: TGTGCCAGCCTCCCGGGGGGTATAGAGACCCAGTACTTC.

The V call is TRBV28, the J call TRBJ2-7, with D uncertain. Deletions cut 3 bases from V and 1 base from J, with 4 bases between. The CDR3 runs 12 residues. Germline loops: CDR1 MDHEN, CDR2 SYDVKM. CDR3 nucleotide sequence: TGTGCCAGCAGTTTTGCGTCCTACGAGCAGTACTTC. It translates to CASSFASYEQYF.

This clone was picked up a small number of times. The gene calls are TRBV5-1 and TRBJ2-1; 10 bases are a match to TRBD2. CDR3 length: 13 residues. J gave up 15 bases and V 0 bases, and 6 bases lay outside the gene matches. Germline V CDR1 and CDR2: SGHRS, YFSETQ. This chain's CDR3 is CASSLGSSGSLFF. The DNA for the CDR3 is TGCGCCAGCAGCTTGGGGTCTAGCGGGAGCCTGTTCTTC.

The CDR3 is CASSLVGRGKYGYTF. CDR3 bases: TGTGCCAGCAGTTTAGTCGGCCGCGGAAAGTATGGCTACACCTTC. The chain recombines TRBV27 with TRBJ1-2; no reliable D call. The CDR3 spans 15 residues. V dropped 2 bases and J dropped 5 bases, with 15 bases sitting between them. Germline lookup yields CDR1 MNHEY and CDR2 SMNVEV (reference sequence).

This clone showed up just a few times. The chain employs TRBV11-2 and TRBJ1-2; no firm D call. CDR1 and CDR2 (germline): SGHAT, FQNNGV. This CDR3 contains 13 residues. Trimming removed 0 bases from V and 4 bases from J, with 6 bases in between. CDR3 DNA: TGTGCCAGCAGCTTAGAACGGTCCTATGGCTACACCTTC. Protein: CASSLERSYGYTF. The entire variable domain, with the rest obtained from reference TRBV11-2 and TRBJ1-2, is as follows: EAGVAQSPRYKIIEKRQSVAFWCNPISGHATLYWYQQILGQGPKLLIQFQNNGVVDDSQLPKDRFSAERLKGVDSTLKIQPAKLEDSAVYLCASSLERSYGYTFGSGTRLTVV.

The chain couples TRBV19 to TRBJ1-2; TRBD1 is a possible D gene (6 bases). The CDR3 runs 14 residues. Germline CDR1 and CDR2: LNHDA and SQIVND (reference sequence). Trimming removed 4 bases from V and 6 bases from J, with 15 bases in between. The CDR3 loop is CASSTAGTSHGYTF. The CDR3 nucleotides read TGTGCCAGTAGTACAGCCGGGACATCTCATGGCTACACCTTC. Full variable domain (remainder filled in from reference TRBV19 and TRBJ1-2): DGGITQSPKYLFRKEGQNVTLSCEQNLNHDAMYWYRQDPGQGLRLIYYSQIVNDFQKGDIAEGYSVSREKKESFPLTVTSAQKNPTAFYLCASSTAGTSHGYTFGSGTRLTVV.

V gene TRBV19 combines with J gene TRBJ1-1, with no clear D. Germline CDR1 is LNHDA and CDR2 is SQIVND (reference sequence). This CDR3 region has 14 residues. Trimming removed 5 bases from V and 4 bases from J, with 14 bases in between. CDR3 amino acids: CASSEGLQRTEAFF. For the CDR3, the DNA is TGTGCCAGTAGTGAAGGACTCCAACGCACTGAAGCTTTCTTT.

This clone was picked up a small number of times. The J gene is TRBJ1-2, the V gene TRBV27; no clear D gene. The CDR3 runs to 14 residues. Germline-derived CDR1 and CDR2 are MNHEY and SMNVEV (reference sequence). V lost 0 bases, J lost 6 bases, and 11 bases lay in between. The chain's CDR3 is CASSLSFGEDGYTF. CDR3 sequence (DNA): TGTGCCAGCAGTTTATCGTTCGGGGAGGATGGCTACACCTTC.

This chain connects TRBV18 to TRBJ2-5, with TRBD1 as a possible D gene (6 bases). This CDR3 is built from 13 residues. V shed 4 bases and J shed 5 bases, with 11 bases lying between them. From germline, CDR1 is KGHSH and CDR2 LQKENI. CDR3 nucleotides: TGTGCCAGCTCACGGACAGTTGGGGAGACCCAGTACTTC. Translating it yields CASSRTVGETQYF.

The CDR3 sequence: CASSQTQGSNQPQHF. The CDR3 coding sequence is TGCGCCAGCAGCCAAACTCAGGGTAGCAATCAGCCCCAGCATTTT. V is TRBV4-3 and J is TRBJ1-5, with TRBD1 as a possible D gene (5 bases). The CDR3 covers 15 residues. The V end lost 2 bases, the J end lost 0 bases, and 8 bases lay between the germline ends. Germline assignment: CDR1 LGHNA and CDR2 YSLEER.

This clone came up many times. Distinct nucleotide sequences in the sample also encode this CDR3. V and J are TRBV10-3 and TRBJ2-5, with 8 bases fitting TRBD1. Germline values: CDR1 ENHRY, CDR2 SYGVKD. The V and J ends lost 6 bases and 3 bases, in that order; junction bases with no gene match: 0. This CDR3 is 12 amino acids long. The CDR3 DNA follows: TGTGCCATCAGGGACAGGGAAGAGACCCAGTACTTC. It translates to CAIRDREETQYF.